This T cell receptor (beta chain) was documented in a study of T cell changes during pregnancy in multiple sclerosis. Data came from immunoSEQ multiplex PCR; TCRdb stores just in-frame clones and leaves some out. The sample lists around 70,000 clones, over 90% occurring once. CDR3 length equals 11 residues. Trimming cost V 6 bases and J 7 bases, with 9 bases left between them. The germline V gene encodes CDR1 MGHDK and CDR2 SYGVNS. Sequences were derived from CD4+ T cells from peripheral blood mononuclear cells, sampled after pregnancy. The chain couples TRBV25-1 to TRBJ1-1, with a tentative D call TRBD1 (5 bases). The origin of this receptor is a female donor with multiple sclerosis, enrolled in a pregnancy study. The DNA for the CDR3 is TGTGCCAGCAGCCGACAGAGTGAAGCTTTCTTT. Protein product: CASSRQSEAFF.